The text below deals with one T cell receptor beta chain. The target antigen is unknown. Preparation of the TCRbeta library used unique molecular identifiers. TCRdb analysed the PCR reads with MiXCR anew, one entry per CDR3 protein. The sample shows 500,000 or so distinct CDR3 sequences, about an eighth of them seen only once. The junction had 11 bases not matched to a gene; V was cut back by 4 bases and J by 0 bases. CDR1 KGHDR and CDR2 SFDVKD come from the germline V gene. CDR3 length: 18 amino acids. The data belong to a study of T-cell reconstitution after alpha-beta-depleted transplantation in children. Findings and limits, study-wide: Several hundred expanded graft clones reportedly were the source of alpha-beta T cells about two months after transplant. Surviving thymic progenitors and recipient T cells were the source of high TCRbeta diversity at day 60 in some patients. T-cell counts and diversity were attributed mostly to newly produced T cells one year after transplant.

Source: PBMCs, mostly from graft donor cells, taken 180 days after TCRalphabeta/CD19-depleted stem cell transplant. The sequence was obtained from a female patient aged 2-9 years who had a stem cell transplant for aplastic anemia, so the T cells may come from the graft donor. This sequence joins TRBV24-1 and TRBJ1-5, with 7 positions matching TRBD1. CDR3 amino acids: CATSERTGPFVSNQPQHF. In DNA form, the CDR3 reads TGTGCCACCAGTGAACGGACAGGACCCTTCGTTAGCAATCAGCCCCAGCATTTT.